Following are 30 T cell receptor beta chains from one sample sequenced in a study of OX40 agonist ivuxolimab in advanced cancers. Assay: immunoSEQ multiplex PCR; the TCRdb copy retains only in-frame clones and omits some. This table holds approximately 91,000 clones, approximately 86% found once. The sample consisted of CD4+ or CD8+ T cells sorted from blood, taken in a trial of the OX40 agonist ivuxolimab. The source of these receptors is an adult with an advanced solid tumor such as melanoma, head and neck, liver or kidney cancer.

The chain combines TRBV5-1 with TRBJ2-5, with D maybe TRBD1 (6 bases). From germline, CDR1 is SGHRS and CDR2 YFSETQ. CDR3 length: 15 residues. Trimming removed 4 bases at V and 5 bases at J, with 18 bases between. The CDR3 reads CASSPRPGQLETQYF. CDR3 nucleotides: TGCGCCAGCAGCCCCCGCCCGGGACAATTGGAGACCCAGTACTTC.

The chain recombines TRBV9 with TRBJ1-4; the D gene is possibly TRBD1 (6 bases). Trimming shortened V by 3 bases and J by 3 bases, and 9 bases separated the two germline ends. Germline CDR1 SGDLS, CDR2 YYNGEE. The CDR3 is 14 amino acids. The CDR3 region has the DNA TGTGCCAGCAGCGCGACAGGTGCTAATGAAAAACTGTTTTTT. Amino acid sequence: CASSATGANEKLFF.

V gene TRBV5-1 combines with J gene TRBJ1-2, with D unresolved. V shed 4 bases and J shed 6 bases, with 10 bases lying between them. This CDR3 comprises 12 residues. Germline V gene sequence: CDR1 SGHRS, CDR2 YFSETQ. The CDR3 region has the DNA TGCGCCAGCAGCGGGTGGGGAGATGGCTACACCTTC. Its protein product is CASSGWGDGYTF.

This clone was detected once. Here the CDR3 reads CASSNHREVYGYTF. The CDR3 coding sequence is TGTGCCAGCAGTAACCACAGGGAGGTTTATGGCTACACCTTC. The chain joins TRBV6-1 to TRBJ1-2, with D possibly matching TRBD1 (6 bases). CDR3 length: 14 residues. V lost 5 bases, J lost 5 bases, and 15 bases lay in between. In germline, CDR1 is MNHNS, CDR2 SASEGT.

The chain links TRBV7-2 to TRBJ1-5, with 12 nucleotides matching TRBD1. The CDR3 has 15 residues. V was clipped by 3 bases and J by 6 bases; unmatched bases: 3. The germline V gene encodes CDR1 SGHTA and CDR2 FQGNSA. As DNA, the CDR3 is TGTGCCAGCAGCTTGGGACAGGGGGCAGGTCAGCCCCAGCATTTT. This sequence encodes CASSLGQGAGQPQHF.

The chain carries TRBV7-3 and TRBJ2-1; D is unresolved. CDR1 SGHTA and CDR2 FQGTGA come from the germline V gene. CDR3 length: 15 residues. V was clipped by 1 base and J by 1 base, with 8 bases between them. In nucleotides, the CDR3 is TGTGCCAGCAGCTTAATTCCGGAATCCTACAATGAGCAGTTCTTC. Protein: CASSLIPESYNEQFF.

V usage is TRBV29-1 and J usage is TRBJ1-1; the D is unclear. CDR3 size: 15 residues. V shed 7 bases and J shed 4 bases, with 22 bases lying between them. Germline loops: CDR1 SQVTM, CDR2 ANQGSEA. CDR3 sequence: CSATRPFGFGTEAFF. Written as DNA, the CDR3 is TGCAGCGCAACCCGGCCGTTTGGTTTTGGCACTGAAGCTTTCTTT.

The chain is built from TRBV4-1 and TRBJ2-1; TRBD1 or TRBD2 may be the D gene (5 bases each). This CDR3 has 12 amino acids. The germline CDR1 and CDR2 sequences are MGHRA and YSYEKL. Trimming pared 4 bases from V and 15 bases from J, leaving 16 bases between. The DNA for the CDR3 is TGCGCCAGCAGCCCTCTAGGGACGGCGCGGTTCTTC. Protein: CASSPLGTARFF.

The V call is TRBV6-5, the J call TRBJ1-2; D perhaps matches TRBD1 (5 bases). The V gene lost 6 bases and the J gene lost 1 base, with 12 bases spanning the gap. CDR3 length equals 14 residues. CDR1 and CDR2 from the germline V gene are MNHEY and SVGAGI. The CDR3: CASRLRDGNYGYTF. CDR3 nucleotide sequence: TGTGCCAGCAGGCTCCGGGACGGTAACTATGGCTACACCTTC.

The rearrangement joins TRBV27 to TRBJ1-1; D is undetermined. The CDR3 consists of 14 residues. V was trimmed by 5 bases and J by 3 bases, leaving 13 bases between them. Germline-derived CDR1 and CDR2 are MNHEY and SMNVEV (reference sequence). CDR3 sequence reads: CASSEGPRDTEAFF. The CDR3 nucleotides are TGTGCCAGCAGTGAAGGCCCACGGGACACTGAAGCTTTCTTT.

V is TRBV23-1 and J is TRBJ2-1; D remains unclear. TRBV23-1 carries the ORF label, with uncertain function. Trimming pared 1 base from V and 8 bases from J, leaving 9 bases between. The CDR3 loop spans 13 amino acids. The CDR3 nucleotides read TGCGCCAGCAGTCAATTAAGAGTAGATGAGCAGTTCTTC. Its translation: CASSQLRVDEQFF.

The chain employs TRBV6-1 and TRBJ2-7; a possible D gene is TRBD2 (5 bases). Trimming left V 2 bases short and J 7 bases short, with 12 bases between. Germline values: CDR1 MNHNS, CDR2 SASEGT. The CDR3 consists of 13 residues. The CDR3 sequence: CASSEKMEDEQYF. The CDR3 region has the DNA TGTGCCAGCAGTGAAAAGATGGAGGATGAGCAGTACTTC.

As to this clone: Given the absence of the conserved phenylalanine or tryptophan at the CDR3 end, a read error is likely. Because the CDR3's place on the DNA is in doubt, the DNA is left out and the CDR3 is given as listed by TCRdb. The gene calls are TRBV7-2 and TRBJ1-1; TRBD1, the table's D call, lacks a check against the DNA. Germline CDR1 reads SGHTA; CDR2 reads FQGNSA. The CDR3 spans 11 residues, counting both ends. The CDR3 reads CASSLGGIPGV.

This clone showed up just a few times. The CDR3 DNA reads as TGTGCCAGCAGCCCCCGGGGGTATACCACCGGGGAGCTGTTTTTT. Translating gives CASSPRGYTTGELFF. The chain has TRBV9 and TRBJ2-2; the D gene is possibly TRBD2 (6 bases). Germline V lookup: CDR1 SGDLS, CDR2 YYNGEE. CDR3 size: 15 residues. The V gene lost 4 bases and the J gene lost 4 bases, with 14 bases spanning the gap.

V is TRBV19 and J is TRBJ2-5, with D possibly TRBD1 on 5 matching bases. The CDR3 is made up of 14 amino acids. The V end lost 2 bases, the J end lost 0 bases, and 7 bases lay between the germline ends. Germline V gives CDR1 LNHDA, CDR2 SQIVND (reference sequence). The CDR3 is CASSISTDQETQYF. The CDR3 DNA follows: TGTGCCAGTAGTATATCGACAGACCAAGAGACCCAGTACTTC.

This clone was counted only a few times. The chain carries TRBV19 and TRBJ1-1; maybe TRBD1 (6 bases). The ends were cut back, 4 bases at V and 6 bases at J, with 18 bases in the middle. The CDR3 covers 15 residues. Germline V CDR1 and CDR2: LNHDA, SQIVND (reference sequence). CDR3 region: CASSTAGGHNAEAFF. CDR3 DNA: TGTGCCAGTAGTACAGCCGGGGGACACAATGCTGAAGCTTTCTTT.

The genes are TRBV7-3 and TRBJ1-1; no clear D gene. Germline V gives CDR1 SGHTA, CDR2 FQGTGA. The CDR3 totals 13 residues. With 1 base removed from V and 3 bases from J, the gap between germline ends came to 6 bases. The CDR3 DNA is TGTGCCAGCAGCTTAAACGGGGACACTGAAGCTTTCTTT. This sequence encodes CASSLNGDTEAFF.

The rearrangement links TRBV11-1 to TRBJ2-6, with unresolved D. The CDR3 sequence is 17 residues long. Trimming stripped 2 bases from V and 1 base from J, with 12 bases between. Germline values: CDR1 SGHAT, CDR2 FQDESV (reference sequence). For the CDR3, the DNA is TGTGCCAGCAGCTTATATGGGCCTCCTTCTGGGGCCAACGTCCTGACTTTC. Amino acids: CASSLYGPPSGANVLTF.

The chain uses TRBV14 and TRBJ2-1; a weak D match, TRBD2 (6 bases). Deletions cut 8 bases from V and 5 bases from J, with 13 bases between. This CDR3 comprises 13 residues. Germline V gene data show CDR1 as SGHDN and CDR2 as FVKESK. The CDR3 sequence: CASGGYRNNEQFF. CDR3 DNA sequence: TGTGCCAGCGGGGGGTATCGGAACAATGAGCAGTTCTTC.

This chain connects TRBV7-3 to TRBJ2-5; 7 bases line up with TRBD1. This CDR3 is built from 14 residues. Trimming took 3 bases from V and 5 from J; bases not matched to a gene: 6. Per germline, CDR1 SGHTA and CDR2 FQGTGA. The CDR3 DNA reads TGTGCCAGCAGCTTGGACCCAGGGGGTGAGACCCAGTACTTC. This encodes CASSLDPGGETQYF.

V gene TRBV5-4 combines with J gene TRBJ2-4, with D perhaps TRBD1 (6 bases). CDR3 length: 15 amino acids. Germline V lookup: CDR1 SGHNT, CDR2 YYREEE (reference sequence). Trimming took 4 bases from V and 2 from J, leaving 13 bases between them. As DNA, the CDR3 is TGTGCCAGCAGCCAACAGGGAAACTCCAAAAACATTCAGTACTTC. Translation gives CASSQQGNSKNIQYF.

The chain joins TRBV11-2 to TRBJ2-7; TRBD2 agrees at 10 bases. The CDR3 length is 15 residues. Unmatched junction bases numbered 7, after V lost 1 base and J lost 7 bases. CDR1 is SGHAT, CDR2 FQNNGV, per germline. The DNA of the CDR3 is TGTGCCAGCAGCTTAGTGCTAGCGGGAGCCGGGGAGCAGTACTTC. It encodes CASSLVLAGAGEQYF.

The J gene is TRBJ2-3, the V gene TRBV18; weak D call: TRBD1 (5 bases). This CDR3 spans 13 amino acids. Trimming cost V 3 bases and J 5 bases, with 9 bases left between them. Germline V gene lookup returns CDR1 KGHSH and CDR2 LQKENI. The CDR3 bases are TGTGCCAGCTCACCTCAGGGTCAAGATACGCAGTATTTT. It specifies CASSPQGQDTQYF. The full variable domain, rest sourced from reference TRBV18 and TRBJ2-3, is NAGVMQNPRHLVRRRGQEARLRCSPMKGHSHVYWYRQLPEEGLKFMVYLQKENIIDESGMPKERFSAEFPKEGPSILRIQQVVRGDSAAYFCASSPQGQDTQYFGPGTRLTVL.

This rearrangement joins TRBV7-3 to TRBJ1-1; a possible D gene is TRBD1 (6 bases). Looked up from germline, CDR1 is SGHTA and CDR2 is FQGTGA. The V and J ends lost 3 bases and 1 base respectively, with 6 bases between them. This CDR3 comprises 13 residues. The CDR3 spells CASSLTGNTEAFF. In nucleotides, the CDR3 is TGTGCCAGCAGCTTGACAGGGAACACTGAAGCTTTCTTT.

This CDR3 is CASSVVSTDTQYF. The DNA of the CDR3 is TGTGCCAGCAGCGTAGTTAGCACAGATACGCAGTATTTT. This chain joins TRBV9 and TRBJ2-3; D unclear. The CDR3 runs 13 residues. V was cut by 0 bases and J by 0 bases, with 2 bases left in between. The germline V gene has CDR1 SGDLS and CDR2 YYNGEE.

The chain couples TRBV9 to TRBJ2-2; D may be TRBD1 or TRBD2 (6 bases each). V lost 1 base and J 4 bases, leaving 11 bases between the germline ends. Germline CDR1 reads SGDLS; CDR2 reads YYNGEE. The CDR3 runs to 15 residues. CDR3 coding DNA: TGTGCCAGCAGCGTACAACAGGGAGGCACCGGGGAGCTGTTTTTT. Its translation is CASSVQQGGTGELFF.

The J gene is TRBJ1-1, the V gene TRBV9, with D tentatively TRBD1 (5 bases). The germline V and J ends were trimmed by 3 bases and 5 bases, with 11 bases remaining between them. The CDR3 contains 13 residues. The germline gives CDR1 SGDLS, CDR2 YYNGEE. The CDR3 bases are TGTGCCAGCAGCGAGGGGACGGAAACTGAAGCTTTCTTT. This translates into CASSEGTETEAFF.

The gene calls are TRBV5-6 and TRBJ2-2; D could derive from TRBD1 or TRBD2 (5 bases each). There are 15 residues in the CDR3. V was cut by 2 bases and J by 1 base, with 9 bases left in between. Germline CDR1 is SGHDT and CDR2 is YYEEEE. The CDR3 nucleotides read TGTGCCAGCAGCTTCGCTGGGGGGAACACCGGGGAGCTGTTTTTT. It yields the protein CASSFAGGNTGELFF.

The chain uses TRBV7-3 and TRBJ2-2, with D tentatively TRBD2 (7 bases). The CDR3 covers 18 residues. The V end lost 5 bases, the J end lost 2 bases, and 21 bases lay between the germline ends. Germline V CDR1 and CDR2: SGHTA, FQGTGA. The CDR3 coding sequence is TGTGCCAGCAGCCAACCGGGGAGGGGGATTAGAAACACCGGGGAGCTGTTTTTT. Its protein product is CASSQPGRGIRNTGELFF.

V and J are TRBV2 and TRBJ1-2; 8 nucleotides align to TRBD1. The germline V gene has CDR1 SNHLY and CDR2 FYNNEI. The CDR3 runs 13 residues. Trimming removed 3 bases from V and 10 bases from J; junction bases left unmatched: 7. The CDR3 DNA sequence: TGTGCCAGCAGTGATCAGGGGGCGACCACCTACACCTTC. It codes for CASSDQGATTYTF.